This T cell receptor (beta chain) appears in the sequencing data of a study of breast tumors, draining lymph nodes, adjacent tissues. Regarding the study as a whole: Tumor TCR diversity was below lymph nodes but above nontumor tissue. Tumor and nontumor repertoires were significantly more similar in luminal-like than in basal-like breast cancer. Tumor T cell lymph node origin was a supported hypothesis, not proven. Most tumor T cells seemingly derive from lymph node, then expand in tumor.

From germline, CDR1 is MNHEY and CDR2 SVGAGI. This CDR3 has 14 amino acids. V lost 6 bases, J lost 8 bases, and 19 bases lay in between. From the multiplex PCR reads, TCRdb called clonotypes with MiXCR, one entry per CDR3 protein. The sample yields over 20,000 distinct CDR3 sequences, about two thirds seen once. This clonotype was detected ten times or more. Its cognate antigen is unknown. Being one base from a much bigger clone, this may be a read error. The receptor's source is a female donor with breast cancer. Some clones in this sample may be carry-over from other donors' samples. The J gene is TRBJ1-2, the V gene TRBV6-5; no firm D call. Sequenced sample: tumor-adjacent breast tissue. CDR3 in amino acids: CASSQSGSHSGYTF. The CDR3 DNA is TGTGCCAGCAGCCAATCGGGATCTCATTCCGGCTACACCTTC.